This entry is about one T cell receptor beta chain. The data originate from a study of blood T cell repertoires in COVID-19. Study overall: Samples taken during acute and convalescent COVID-19 were collected in the United States, Italy and Spain. T cells, B-cell-depleted T cells, or PBMCs provided the cDNA or gDNA that served as material.

Enrolment of Seattle patients took place during active infection, and they were followed longitudinally. Per germline, CDR1 SGHVS and CDR2 FQNEAQ. The CDR3 is 15 amino acids. Trimming removed 5 bases at V and 7 bases at J, with 18 bases between. Per the authors' pipeline: Estimated nucleated cell counts came from reference gene primer amplification. This table comes from immunoSEQ multiplex PCR, and its TCRdb copy is limited to in-frame clones, with some not included. That table supplies the V and J calls and clone size; D and trimming were determined from the DNA. The sample records roughly 120,000 clones, 74% being singletons.

This sequence originates from an elderly man with COVID-19, enrolled during active disease. The specimen sequenced was peripheral blood. The chain employs TRBV7-8 and TRBJ1-5, with D tentatively TRBD1 (5 bases). Written as DNA, the CDR3 is TGTGCCAGCAGCCAGGGCGATGGGGGGATCCAGCCCCAGCATTTT. Amino acid sequence: CASSQGDGGIQPQHF. Full variable domain (missing parts from reference TRBV7-8 and TRBJ1-5): GAGVSQSPRYKVAKRGQDVALRCDPISGHVSLFWYQQALGQGPEFLTYFQNEAQLDKSGLPSDRFFAERPEGSVSTLKIQRTQQEDSAVYLCASSQGDGGIQPQHFGDGTRLSIL.